This record covers a single TCR beta chain. No cognate antigen has been identified for it. Within one base of it there is no much larger clone, and no base qualities were kept. The germline V gene (reference sequence) sets CDR1 to LNHDA and CDR2 to SQIVND. Clipping removes 5 bases from V and 9 bases from J, with 17 as the unmatched junction base count. The CDR3, from cysteine to phenylalanine, totals 17 residues. Only the CDR3 DNA is retained, 51 bases long and in frame from the first base. The immunoSEQ Assay, a bias-controlled multiplex PCR, was used to amplify TCRbeta CDR3 regions from genomic DNA. Processing in the source paper ran as follows. The number of nucleated cells in each sample was estimated from the amplification of reference gene primers within the assay. To quantify the absolute abundance of each unique TCRbeta CDR3 rearrangement, sequence reads were collapsed and filtered. For each sample, productive Simpson clonality was calculated by taking the square root of Simpson's diversity index across productive rearrangements. Drawn from immuneACCESS, this table holds only the in-frame rearrangements with V and J called that TCRdb kept. Clones are partly lost; checked studies trace under half to an unresolved V gene and leave the rest unexplained. The V and J calls and clone size were taken over from that table, and D and trimming were inferred from the DNA. The sample table holds approximately 230,000 clones, of which 70% to 90% were seen once. The ten top clones hold 2% to 2.5% of the sample.

The data originate from a study of blood T cell repertoires in COVID-19 (TCRdb year 2020). General notes on the study: Samples covering the acute and convalescent phases of COVID-19 were provided by collaborators in the United States, Italy and Spain. Nearly every sample came with metadata listing a de-identified subject ID, COVID-19 status, age in years and sex. The repertoires were released in a freely available public database intended as a resource for research on the immune response to SARS-CoV-2. The samples were drawn from two sources: the first 160 participants of the ongoing ImmuneRACE study, and fewer than 1,500 subjects contributed by 6 global collaborators. Deeply sampled blood TCRbeta repertoires from subjects exposed to, actively infected with, or recovered from COVID-19 were included in the dataset. The prospective study material was composed of cDNA or gDNA derived from T cells, B-cell-depleted T cells, or PBMCs. Where available, HLA class I and class II types were obtained from metadata supplied by the sample provider rather than from assay-based typing.

A second Seattle source provided samples from volunteer blood donors who had recovered from COVID-19. The collaborating institutions used their own protocols to collect whole blood in K2EDTA tubes. Collaborator samples were shipped for TCRbeta analysis as frozen whole blood, isolated PBMCs, or DNA extracted from either sample type. General conclusions and limits of the study: The quantity of clinical and demographic metadata differed by source and by participant and was supplied without curation.

The sample taken for sequencing was peripheral blood. This TCR derives from a woman in her forties who had recovered from COVID-19. The rearranged chain carries TRBV19 and TRBJ2-3; 10 central nucleotides agree with TRBD1. The CDR3 in this case is CASSDDRGQGRLITQYF. The DNA reads as follows: TGTGCCAGTAGTGACGATAGGGGACAGGGGAGGCTTATCACGCAGTATTTT.